This T cell receptor beta chain was identified in a study of control samples from healthy donors and cancer patients. Clones were sequenced by immunoSEQ multiplex PCR, and TCRdb holds only the in-frame ones, with some missing. Of 6,000 to 8,000 clones listed, roughly 70% were seen once; the top ten hold approximately 15%. Germline V lookup: CDR1 SGHNT, CDR2 YYREEE (reference sequence). Trimming stripped 4 bases from V and 2 bases from J, with 12 bases between. The CDR3 is made up of 14 amino acids. The receptor's source is a male donor with melanoma. The sequenced sample was formalin-fixed, paraffin-embedded tissue. This sequence joins TRBV5-4 and TRBJ2-5; D is perhaps TRBD1 (6 bases). CDR3 protein: CASSHPDRQETQYF. DNA for the CDR3: TGTGCCAGCAGCCACCCCGACAGGCAAGAGACCCAGTACTTC.